This T cell receptor (beta chain) was sequenced in a study of shared clonotypes between healthy human individuals. Trimming pared 6 bases from V and 1 base from J, leaving 6 bases between. Germline V gives CDR1 MNHEY, CDR2 SMNVEV (reference sequence). CDR3 length equals 12 residues. Comments on this clone: Its antigen remains unidentified.

Assay used: immunoSEQ multiplex PCR; TCRdb lists only in-frame clones, some missing. The table has roughly 1.5 million clones, 95% to 99% seen once. General study findings and limits: In general, naive subsets displayed greater estimated richness than memory subsets did. In four donors, around 4.8% of naive CD4 clonotypes appeared in common. Genetic and exposure-history diversity was limited by the few donors.

The gene calls are TRBV27 and TRBJ2-5, with D uncertain. The clonotype comes from a man aged 25-45 years in good health. Source material: naive CD4+ T cells sorted from blood. Subset here: CD45RA+ positively selected. The CDR3 nucleotides are TGTGCCAGCAGCCACCCCCAAGAGACCCAGTACTTC. Protein product: CASSHPQETQYF.